This T cell receptor beta chain stems from a study of T cell repertoires in cytomegalovirus infection (dated by TCRdb to between 2018 and 2021). About the full investigation: Donor HLA type was relevant to the analysis, because carriage of CMV infection together with the matching HLA type was indicated by public TCR beta signatures. The investigation overall reported the following: In both this cohort and an independent approximately 400-donor cohort, the cumulative frequency of public TCR beta family members distinguished carriers of CMV infection plus the relevant HLA type. The ex vivo response was dominated by HLA-C-restricted CMV-specific TCR beta clonotypes, and the single most frequent clonotype in two of eight donors was supplied by these HLA-C-restricted clonotypes.

The germline V gene supplies CDR1 SGHVS and CDR2 FQNEAQ. Trimming at the junction amounts to 1 base on V and 4 bases on J, and the germline ends lie 10 bases apart. The CDR3 numbers 15 amino acids, ends counted. The read is trimmed to its CDR3 DNA, 45 bases read in frame from base 1. The sequencer listed for this sample is Illumina HiSeq 1500. The public reads were reprocessed in TCRdb via fastp at Q25 and MiXCR, keeping in-frame beta chains. For every CDR3 protein sequence, its rows merge into one entry that carries the most common genes and DNA. This sample has 740,000 or so distinct CDR3 sequences in its table, and about 40% of those were observed once. Roughly 2.9% of the sample goes to the ten largest clones. On this clonotype: Its antigen remains unidentified. A much larger clonotype is one base distant, so this may be a read error. Since the CDR3 does not end with the conserved phenylalanine or tryptophan, this likely comes from a read error.

This TCR was recovered from a human donor in good health (CMV status not recorded). Some clones in this sample may be carry-over from other donors' samples. The source material was PBMCs. The chain is encoded by TRBV7-8 joined to TRBJ2-2; the D segment cannot be called with confidence. The bases read TGTGCCAGCAGCTTAGTAGGCGGAACCACCGGGGAGCTGTTTTTG. Protein translation: CASSLVGGTTGELFL.